These 19 T cell receptor beta chains share one sample of origin, sequenced in a study of T cell responses to AZD1222 COVID-19 vaccine. Repertoires were generated with immunoSEQ multiplex PCR, while TCRdb's copy carries only in-frame clones and drops some. The sample has approximately 200,000 clones; about 94% are singletons. This specimen was peripheral blood, taken 28 days after the second dose of the MenACWY control vaccine. The receptors originated from an adult who received the MenACWY meningococcal vaccine as a control.

The genes are TRBV13 and TRBJ1-1; D is perhaps TRBD1 (5 bases). This CDR3 has 15 amino acids. Germline V gene lookup returns CDR1 PRHDT and CDR2 FYEKMQ (reference sequence). Trimming pared 5 bases from V and 3 bases from J, leaving 16 bases between. The CDR3 loop reads CASSHLRGGDTEAFF. For the CDR3, the DNA is TGTGCCAGCAGCCACCTCCGGGGAGGGGACACTGAAGCTTTCTTT.

V usage is TRBV28 and J usage is TRBJ2-2; 7 nucleotides agree with TRBD1. CDR1 is MDHEN and CDR2 is SYDVKM in the germline V gene. The V and J ends lost 6 bases and 1 base, in that order; junction bases with no gene match: 8. This CDR3 has 16 residues. The CDR3 bases are TGTGCCAGCAGAGAAGACAGGGCCTTGAACACCGGGGAGCTGTTTTTT. Translated, it gives CASREDRALNTGELFF.

With respect to this clone: Within the sample, other DNA sequences also encode this same CDR3. V gene TRBV5-1 combines with J gene TRBJ2-5; either TRBD1 or TRBD2 may fit D (5 bases each). The CDR3 consists of 14 residues. In germline, CDR1 is SGHRS, CDR2 YFSETQ. The V and J ends lost 4 bases and 1 base respectively, with 11 bases between them. CDR3 bases: TGCGCCAGCAGCCTCGGGACCTCCCAAGAGACCCAGTACTTC. Its translation is CASSLGTSQETQYF.

V gene TRBV19 combines with J gene TRBJ1-5; D uncertain. Trimming shortened V by 4 bases and J by 0 bases, and 13 bases separated the two germline ends. The CDR3 length is 16 residues. From germline, CDR1 is LNHDA and CDR2 SQIVND (reference sequence). CDR3 bases: TGTGCCAGTAGTACGACCGGACGCAATAGCAATCAGCCCCAGCATTTT. Protein sequence: CASSTTGRNSNQPQHF.

The chain joins TRBV5-8 to TRBJ2-6, with D unresolved. This CDR3 has 11 residues. V lost 7 bases, J lost 8 bases, and 7 bases lay in between. The germline gives CDR1 SGHTS, CDR2 YDEGEE. CDR3: CASGLTNVLTF. The CDR3 DNA reads TGTGCCAGCGGGCTTACCAACGTCCTGACTTTC.

The V call is TRBV28, the J call TRBJ2-3; D uncertain. Per the germline V gene, CDR1 is MDHEN and CDR2 is SYDVKM. V was pared by 2 bases and J by 5 bases, with 20 bases between. The CDR3 spans 17 residues. CDR3 protein: CASSLPAQVPPGDTQYF. The CDR3 DNA reads as TGTGCCAGCAGTTTACCCGCGCAGGTCCCCCCGGGAGATACGCAGTATTTT.

The rearrangement uses TRBV4-1 and TRBJ2-1, with 9 bases lining up with TRBD2. There are 15 residues in the CDR3. Trimming cost V 2 bases and J 2 bases; bases outside gene matches: 1. CDR1 is MGHRA and CDR2 is YSYEKL in the germline V gene. In nucleotides, the CDR3 is TGCGCCAGCAGCCAACTAGCGGGAACCTACAATGAGCAGTTCTTC. Encoded protein: CASSQLAGTYNEQFF.

The chain uses TRBV28 and TRBJ1-5; no clear D. Trimming removed 3 bases at V and 7 bases at J, with 7 bases between. Germline V gene data show CDR1 as MDHEN and CDR2 as SYDVKM. There are 12 residues in the CDR3. CDR3 nucleotides: TGTGCCAGCAGTTTTTCGAGGCAGCCCCAGCATTTT. The encoded protein is CASSFSRQPQHF. The entire variable domain, with the rest obtained from reference TRBV28 and TRBJ1-5, is as follows: DVKVTQSSRYLVKRTGEKVFLECVQDMDHENMFWYRQDPGLGLRLIYFSYDVKMKEKGDIPEGYSVSREKKERFSLILESASTNQTSMYLCASSFSRQPQHFGDGTRLSIL.

V and J are TRBV27 and TRBJ2-7; D not certain. Germline V gene data show CDR1 as MNHEY and CDR2 as SMNVEV (reference sequence). The V and J ends lost 2 bases and 2 bases respectively, with 10 bases between them. The CDR3 runs to 14 residues. As DNA, the CDR3 is TGTGCCAGCAGTTTACACCCTTTTACCTACGAGCAGTACTTC. Residues: CASSLHPFTYEQYF.

This clone was observed a few times. The chain links TRBV19 to TRBJ2-7; maybe TRBD2 (6 bases). This CDR3 region has 14 residues. Trimming left V 5 bases short and J 3 bases short, with 14 bases between. Germline V gene data show CDR1 as LNHDA and CDR2 as SQIVND (reference sequence). For the CDR3, the DNA is TGTGCCAGTAGTGAAGGCCGGGAGTTCTACGAGCAGTACTTC. Protein product: CASSEGREFYEQYF.

The V and J genes are TRBV6-5 and TRBJ1-2; D perhaps matches TRBD1 (6 bases). Germline assignment: CDR1 MNHEY and CDR2 SVGAGI. V lost 6 bases to trimming and J lost 2 bases, with 13 bases between them. The CDR3 covers 14 residues. Here the CDR3 reads CASSQGQKNYGYTF. In DNA, the CDR3 is TGTGCCAGCAGCCAAGGACAGAAAAACTATGGCTACACCTTC.

The chain carries TRBV28 and TRBJ1-2, with D tentatively TRBD1 (5 bases). Trimming left V 8 bases short and J 4 bases short, with 14 bases between. CDR1 and CDR2 from the germline V gene are MDHEN and SYDVKM. This CDR3 contains 13 residues. CDR3 DNA sequence: TGTGCCAGCGCCTCAGGGCCCTCCTATGGCTACACCTTC. It specifies CASASGPSYGYTF.

The table lists this clone with a count of one. The V call is TRBV19, the J call TRBJ1-2; TRBD1 is a possible D gene (6 bases). This CDR3 has 15 residues. Germline CDR1 reads LNHDA; CDR2 reads SQIVND (reference sequence). V was trimmed by 0 bases and J by 8 bases, leaving 16 bases between them. CDR3 sequence reads: CASSIDFDGDRGYTF. The CDR3 nucleotides are TGTGCCAGTAGTATAGACTTCGACGGTGACAGGGGCTACACCTTC.

The gene calls are TRBV7-9 and TRBJ1-2; D remains unclear. Trimming cost V 5 bases and J 4 bases, with 11 bases left between them. The CDR3 covers 13 residues. CDR1 SEHNR and CDR2 FQNEAQ come from the germline V gene (reference sequence). CDR3 sequence: CASSVTEFYGYTF. DNA for the CDR3: TGTGCCAGCAGCGTCACAGAGTTCTATGGCTACACCTTC.

The rearrangement joins TRBV2 to TRBJ1-5; 7 bases fit TRBD1. The J segment lost 1 base and the V segment lost 9 bases, leaving 6 bases of the junction unmatched. The CDR3 runs to 14 residues. Germline assignment: CDR1 SNHLY and CDR2 FYNNEI. The CDR3 DNA is TGTGCCAGAAGTAGACAGGGAAGCAATCAGCCCCAGCATTTT. Residues: CARSRQGSNQPQHF.

This clone was observed once. The chain couples TRBV7-2 to TRBJ1-5; D uncertain. The CDR3 totals 15 residues. V was shortened by 3 bases and J by 4 bases, with 13 bases between the two germline ends. Per the germline V gene, CDR1 is SGHTA and CDR2 is FQGNSA. The CDR3 DNA follows: TGTGCCAGCAGCTTTGCCCACGCCCTGAATCAGCCCCAGCATTTT. Protein sequence: CASSFAHALNQPQHF. Complete variable domain (other parts from reference TRBV7-2 and TRBJ1-5): GAGVSQSPSNKVTEKGKDVELRCDPISGHTALYWYRQSLGQGLEFLIYFQGNSAPDKSGLPSDRFSAERTGGSVSTLTIQRTQQEDSAVYLCASSFAHALNQPQHFGDGTRLSIL.

This chain links TRBV28 with TRBJ2-1; the match to TRBD1 covers 10 bases. CDR1 is MDHEN and CDR2 is SYDVKM in the germline V gene. The CDR3 has 14 residues. V was pared by 6 bases and J by 5 bases, with 4 bases of the junction left unmatched. DNA for the CDR3: TGTGCCAGCAGGGACAGGGGGGAAAACAATGAGCAGTTCTTC. Translating gives CASRDRGENNEQFF.

The CDR3 is CASSLEIRGQNYGYTF. The CDR3 DNA reads TGTGCCAGCAGCCTCGAAATTCGGGGGCAGAACTATGGCTACACCTTC. The chain has TRBV4-2 and TRBJ1-2, with a weak D call TRBD1 (6 bases). Germline V gene sequence: CDR1 LGHNA, CDR2 YNFKEQ. This CDR3 has 16 residues. The V and J ends lost 4 bases and 2 bases respectively, with 17 bases between them.

The rearrangement joins TRBV7-9 to TRBJ2-7, with D perhaps TRBD2 (6 bases). Trimming pared 5 bases from V and 9 bases from J, leaving 20 bases between. There are 14 residues in the CDR3. Germline V gene sequence: CDR1 SEHNR, CDR2 FQNEAQ (reference sequence). The CDR3 coding sequence is TGTGCCAGCAGCACCGGGACGGAGACTAGGGGGCAGTACTTC. This encodes CASSTGTETRGQYF.